This is a list of T cell receptor beta chains from one sample in a study of T-cell memory formation after mild COVID-19. From the 5' RACE reads, TCRdb called clonotypes with MiXCR, one entry per CDR3 protein. This table has about 430,000 distinct CDR3 sequences, roughly 26% appearing once. The sample taken for sequencing was PBMCs or a T cell subset sorted from them (not recorded which). These TCRs come from an adult woman who had mild COVID-19 (a few samples of this study predate the infection). Cell type and time point are not known. The CDR3 runs from the conserved cysteine through the conserved F or W. A D gene is named only where the DNA matches it firmly. Only some rows state a clone size, as once, few, many or a class for expanded clones.

TRBV11-3	few	.	TRBJ1-1	CASSLDVGQATEAFF	TGTGCCAGCAGCTTAGACGTCGGTCAGGCCACTGAAGCTTTCTTT
TRBV29-1	.	.	TRBJ1-3	CSVEASSSGNTIYF	TGCAGCGTTGAAGCAAGCAGCTCTGGAAACACCATATATTTT
TRBV21-1	.	.	TRBJ1-5	CASSKIRQGDQPQHF	TGTGCCAGCAGCAAAATTAGACAGGGGGATCAGCCCCAGCATTTT
TRBV7-8	.	.	TRBJ2-7	CASPTLKYF	TGTGCCAGCCCGACCCTCAAGTACTTC
TRBV9	.	.	TRBJ2-7	CASSVGAVSYEQYF	TGTGCCAGCAGCGTAGGGGCGGTCTCCTACGAGCAGTACTTC
TRBV7-6	many	TRBD2	TRBJ2-3	CASSPTGGSTDTQYF	TGTGCCAGCAGCCCCACGGGAGGGAGCACAGATACGCAGTATTTT
TRBV5-1	many	TRBD2	TRBJ2-5	CASTLLAGGQETQYF	TGCGCCAGCACCCTCCTAGCGGGGGGGCAAGAGACCCAGTACTTC
TRBV19	.	TRBD2	TRBJ2-7	CASSMSSGKFSIYEQYF	TGTGCCAGTAGTATGTCTAGCGGGAAGTTCTCCATCTACGAGCAGTACTTC
TRBV20-1	.	.	TRBJ2-7	CSARGGDRPYEQYF	TGCAGTGCTAGAGGTGGGGACCGACCCTACGAGCAGTACTTC
TRBV20-1	.	TRBD2	TRBJ2-3	CSRTRASGDTQYF	TGCAGTCGCACTAGGGCTAGCGGCGATACGCAGTATTTT
TRBV5-1	few	TRBD2	TRBJ2-7	CASSPGEGASYEQYF	TGCGCCAGCAGCCCGGGGGAGGGAGCGTCCTACGAGCAGTACTTC
TRBV12-3/TRBV12-4	few	.	TRBJ1-2	CASSLAQDGYTF	TGTGCCAGCAGTTTAGCCCAGGATGGCTACACCTTC
TRBV5-1	.	.	TRBJ2-3	CASSRESRSTDTQYF	TGCGCCAGCAGCCGGGAGAGCCGTAGCACAGATACGCAGTATTTT
TRBV3-1	few	.	TRBJ2-1	CASSQGRAGYNEQFF	TGTGCCAGCAGCCAGGGGCGGGCAGGATACAATGAGCAGTTCTTC
TRBV5-6	.	.	TRBJ2-1	CASSLPGALDEQFF	TGTGCCAGCAGCTTGCCGGGGGCCCTCGATGAGCAGTTCTTC
TRBV20-1	.	.	TRBJ2-3	CSARLPSADTQYF	TGCAGTGCTAGACTGCCTAGCGCGGATACGCAGTATTTT
TRBV4-2	many	.	TRBJ2-3	CASSESDTQYF	TGTGCCAGCAGCGAAAGCGATACGCAGTATTTT
TRBV6-5	.	.	TRBJ1-1	CASSYQVRGIAFF	TGTGCCAGCAGTTACCAGGTTCGAGGGATAGCTTTCTTT
TRBV20-1	few	.	TRBJ2-7	CSAGQGRQYF	TGCAGTGCTGGTCAGGGGAGGCAGTACTTC
TRBV29-1	.	.	TRBJ2-7	CSVENPMVDNEQYF	TGCAGCGTTGAAAACCCGATGGTTGACAACGAGCAGTACTTC
TRBV18	.	TRBD2	TRBJ2-1	CASSLGSGGSNEQFF	TGTGCCAGCTCCTTAGGGAGCGGGGGGAGCAATGAGCAGTTCTTC
TRBV5-1	many	.	TRBJ2-1	CASSLDNNEQFF	TGCGCCAGCAGCTTGGACAACAATGAGCAGTTCTTC
TRBV30	few	.	TRBJ1-1	CALVTFGRTEAEAFF	TGTGCCTTGGTGACGTTTGGCAGGACAGAGGCTGAAGCTTTCTTT
TRBV12-3/TRBV12-4	.	.	TRBJ1-4	CASRLRGNEKLFF	TGTGCCAGCAGACTCAGGGGAAATGAAAAACTGTTTTTT
TRBV4-3	few	TRBD2	TRBJ2-1	CASSHGRAGYNEQFF	TGCGCCAGCAGCCACGGGAGGGCGGGGTACAATGAGCAGTTCTTC
TRBV20-1	.	.	TRBJ2-7	CSATYPGQFYEQYF	TGCAGTGCTACTTACCCCGGACAGTTCTACGAGCAGTACTTC
TRBV7-3	.	.	TRBJ1-1	CASSLKVGGLGTEAFF	TGTGCCAGCAGCTTAAAGGTGGGGGGGCTGGGAACTGAAGCTTTCTTT
TRBV12-5	.	TRBD2	TRBJ2-2	CASGSGGGTGELFF	TGTGCTAGTGGTTCCGGCGGGGGTACCGGGGAGCTGTTTTTT
TRBV10-3	few	.	TRBJ1-1	CAISRLMNTEAFF	TGTGCCATCTCCCGGCTAATGAACACTGAAGCTTTCTTT
TRBV7-8	.	TRBD2	TRBJ2-7	CASSFGLAGANEQYF	TGTGCCAGCAGCTTCGGACTAGCGGGAGCTAACGAGCAGTACTTC
TRBV12-3/TRBV12-4	.	.	TRBJ1-2	CASSTLHRSGRVEDRGGYTF	TGTGCCAGCAGTACCCTCCACAGGAGTGGCAGGGTAGAGGATAGGGGAGGCTACACCTTC
TRBV7-8	.	TRBD2	TRBJ2-7	CASSYRGGVTPTYEQYF	TGTGCCAGCAGTTATCGCGGGGGGGTCACTCCAACCTACGAGCAGTACTTC
TRBV7-9	few	TRBD2	TRBJ2-1	CASSSGLAGKSYNEQFF	TGTGCCAGCAGCTCCGGACTAGCGGGAAAGTCCTACAATGAGCAGTTCTTC
TRBV7-6	.	.	TRBJ2-7	CASSLGGGRNEQYF	TGTGCCAGCAGCTTAGGAGGGGGGCGAAACGAGCAGTACTTC
TRBV12-3/TRBV12-4	.	.	TRBJ2-3	CASSSRLSDTQYF	TGTGCCAGCAGTTCCAGACTATCAGATACGCAGTATTTT
TRBV20-1	few	.	TRBJ1-1	CSARGRRRSGEAFF	TGCAGTGCTAGGGGTCGCCGGAGGAGTGGTGAAGCTTTCTTT
TRBV7-8	.	TRBD2	TRBJ2-7	CASSLALAGWSEQYF	TGTGCCAGCAGCTTAGCCCTAGCGGGCTGGTCCGAGCAGTACTTC
TRBV4-3	few	TRBD1	TRBJ2-1	CASSLPGQGNDEQFF	TGCGCCAGCAGTCTGCCGGGACAGGGGAACGATGAGCAGTTCTTC
TRBV7-8	few	.	TRBJ2-1	CASSHSRGLNYNEQFF	TGTGCCAGCAGCCACTCGCGGGGGCTAAACTACAATGAGCAGTTCTTC
TRBV3-1	few	TRBD2	TRBJ2-1	CASSPGGSGSYNEQFF	TGTGCCAGCAGCCCGGGGGGTAGCGGGAGCTACAATGAGCAGTTCTTC
TRBV2	few	.	TRBJ2-1	CASNQAEGTAWQFF	TGTGCCAGCAACCAAGCTGAAGGGACGGCTTGGCAGTTCTTC
TRBV19	.	TRBD1	TRBJ1-5	CASSAPHRGRDQPQHF	TGTGCCAGTAGTGCCCCCCACAGGGGGCGCGATCAGCCCCAGCATTTT
TRBV27	.	.	TRBJ1-5	CASSLSGDGQPQHF	TGTGCCAGCAGTTTATCAGGGGACGGTCAGCCCCAGCATTTT
TRBV7-2	.	TRBD2	TRBJ2-5	CASSSAGTQETQYF	TGTGCCAGCAGCTCAGCGGGGACCCAAGAGACCCAGTACTTC
TRBV19	.	TRBD1	TRBJ1-4	CASSNRGQTNEKLFF	TGTGCCAGTAGTAACAGGGGGCAAACTAATGAAAAACTGTTTTTT
TRBV7-9	few	TRBD1	TRBJ2-7	CASSSSIQGVPYEQYF	TGTGCCAGCAGCTCGTCCATTCAGGGGGTCCCCTACGAGCAGTACTTC
TRBV24-1	few	.	TRBJ2-7	CATSDSGTSYEQYF	TGTGCCACCAGTGATAGCGGAACCTCCTACGAGCAGTACTTC
TRBV9	few	.	TRBJ2-5	CASSVGVPQETQYF	TGTGCCAGCAGCGTAGGAGTACCCCAAGAGACCCAGTACTTC
TRBV7-9	few	.	TRBJ2-6	CASSRRGAGANVLTF	TGTGCCAGCAGCCGGCGTGGGGCTGGGGCCAACGTCCTGACTTTC
TRBV7-2	.	.	TRBJ2-3	CASSLELLNTQYF	TGTGCCAGCAGCTTAGAGCTTCTAAATACGCAGTATTTT
TRBV6-5	.	TRBD2	TRBJ2-7	CASSAIPGTSPQYF	TGTGCCAGCAGCGCCATACCCGGGACTAGCCCCCAGTACTTC
TRBV5-1	.	.	TRBJ1-1	CASSLDRFTEAFF	TGCGCCAGCAGCTTGGACAGGTTCACTGAAGCTTTCTTT
TRBV6-2/TRBV6-3	once	TRBD1	TRBJ2-7	CASSYTTGSYEQYF	TGTGCCAGCAGTTACACGACAGGGTCCTACGAGCAGTACTTC
TRBV4-2	many	TRBD2	TRBJ2-3	CASSQTSGALPSTDTQYF	TGTGCCAGCAGCCAAACTAGCGGGGCGCTTCCTAGCACAGATACGCAGTATTTT
TRBV7-9	few	.	TRBJ2-1	CASSHGLDNEQFF	TGTGCCAGCAGCCACGGACTCGACAATGAGCAGTTCTTC